This T cell receptor beta chain was captured by sequencing in a study of cytomegalovirus exposure and HLA in healthy donors. V lost 0 bases and J lost 7, with 10 bases in between. This CDR3 contains 14 residues. CDR1 and CDR2 from the germline V gene are SGDLS and YYNGEE. Use of 60 Vbeta and 13 Jbeta primers characterized the PCR. Produced via immunoSEQ multiplex PCR; TCRdb's table is partial and in-frame only. The sample consists of approximately 280,000 clones, roughly 88% of them appearing once. With respect to this clone: Its antigen is unidentified.

Study results and limitations: According to an earlier analysis, most TCR beta V segments yielded productive rearrangements about 87% or about 30% of the time. Judged likely to be a sequencing artifact was a cluster of highly shared sequence variants. In a later analysis, TCR association rates varied by HLA locus: DRB1 most, HLA-C fewest.

The origin of this receptor is a middle-aged man in good health and CMV-seropositive. The specimen was PBMCs. The chain links TRBV9 to TRBJ2-2, with D possibly TRBD1 on 5 matching bases. The CDR3 DNA reads TGTGCCAGCAGCGTAGGTAGGGGTGACGGGGAGCTGTTTTTT. It translates to CASSVGRGDGELFF.